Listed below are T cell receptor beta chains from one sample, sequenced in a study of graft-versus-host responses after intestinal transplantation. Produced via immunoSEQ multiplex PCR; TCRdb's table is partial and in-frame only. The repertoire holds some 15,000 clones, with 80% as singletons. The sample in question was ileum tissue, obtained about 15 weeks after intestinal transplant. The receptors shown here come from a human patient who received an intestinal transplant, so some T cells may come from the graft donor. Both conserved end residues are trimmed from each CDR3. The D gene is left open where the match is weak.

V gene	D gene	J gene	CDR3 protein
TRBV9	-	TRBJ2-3	ASSGEVASTDTQY
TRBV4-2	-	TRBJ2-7	ASRPDIGEQY
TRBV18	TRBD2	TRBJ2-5	ASSPRYPGLAARETQY
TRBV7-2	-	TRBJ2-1	ASKPGGSYNEQF
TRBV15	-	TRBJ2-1	ATSWGVGYNEQF
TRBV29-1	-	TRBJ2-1	SVDVLRWGPYNEQF
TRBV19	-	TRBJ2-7	ASSIGGKSLGVYYEQY
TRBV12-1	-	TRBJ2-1	ASSFVRVSGRAYNEQF
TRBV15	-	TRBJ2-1	ATSRGAGSYNEQF
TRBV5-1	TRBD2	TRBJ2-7	ASSPGLGYEQY
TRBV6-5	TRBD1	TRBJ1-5	ASIRGQASNQPQH
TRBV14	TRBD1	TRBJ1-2	ASSQRGRGPFYGYT
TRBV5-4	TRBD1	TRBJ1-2	ASSTNRGTNYGYT
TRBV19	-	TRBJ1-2	ASSKARNYGYT
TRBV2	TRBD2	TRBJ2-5	AIDDPLAGIQETQY
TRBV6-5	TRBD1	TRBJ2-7	ASSRDRGGYEQY
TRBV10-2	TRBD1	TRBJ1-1	ASSGRTGAENTEAF
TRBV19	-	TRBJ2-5	ASSIVGCRGLCWGETQY
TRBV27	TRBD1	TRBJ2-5	ASSLQGAETQY